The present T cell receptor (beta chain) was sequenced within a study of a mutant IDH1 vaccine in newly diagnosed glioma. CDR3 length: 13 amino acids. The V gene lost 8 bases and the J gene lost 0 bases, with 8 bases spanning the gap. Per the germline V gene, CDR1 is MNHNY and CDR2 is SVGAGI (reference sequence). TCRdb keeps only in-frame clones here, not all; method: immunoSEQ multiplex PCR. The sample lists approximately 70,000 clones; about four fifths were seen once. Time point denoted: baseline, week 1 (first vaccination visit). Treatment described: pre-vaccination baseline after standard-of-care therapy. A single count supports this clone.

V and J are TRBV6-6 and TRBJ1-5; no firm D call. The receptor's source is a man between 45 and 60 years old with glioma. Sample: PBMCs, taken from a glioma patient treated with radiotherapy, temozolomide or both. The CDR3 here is CASGQISNQPQHF. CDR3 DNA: TGTGCCAGCGGCCAAATTAGCAATCAGCCCCAGCATTTT.